The 21 T cell receptor beta chains presented below share a single source sample, sequenced in a study of blood T cells in healthy people across ages. A second PCR, run for about 7 to 11 cycles, used a sample-barcoded 5' primer plus a J-beta primer mix. TCRdb independently ran MiXCR on the 5' RACE reads; one entry per CDR3 protein. Of approximately 810,000 distinct CDR3 sequences listed, roughly 34% were seen once; the top ten hold approximately 13%. The sample comprised blood. The receptors derive from a man in his late teens or twenties in good health.

The chain is built from TRBV18 and TRBJ1-3, with D hard to call. The V gene lost 0 bases and the J gene lost 2 bases, with 5 bases spanning the gap. Germline loops: CDR1 KGHSH, CDR2 LQKENI. CDR3 length equals 14 residues. The CDR3 region is CASSPPLTGNTIYF. The CDR3 DNA sequence: TGTGCCAGCTCACCACCCCTTACTGGAAACACCATATATTTT.

This clonotype was recorded many times. CDR3 bases: TGCAGCGTTCCCACAGGGGATGATGCCTACGAGCAGTACTTC. It specifies CSVPTGDDAYEQYF. This sequence joins TRBV29-1 and TRBJ2-7; 7 bases map to TRBD1. The CDR3 is made up of 14 amino acids. Germline lookup yields CDR1 SQVTM and CDR2 ANQGSEA. Trimming at V came to 5 bases and at J to 2 bases, leaving 9 bases not matched to a gene.

This clonotype was detected a few times. J is TRBJ2-1 and V is TRBV7-3, with TRBD2 identical over 8 bases. The CDR3 covers 15 residues. Losses at the gene ends were 3 bases for V and 4 bases for J; bases not matched to a gene: 5. Germline V lookup: CDR1 SGHTA, CDR2 FQGTGA. The CDR3 DNA reads as TGTGCCAGCAGCTTCTTAGCGGGGTATTACAATGAGCAGTTCTTC. It specifies CASSFLAGYYNEQFF.

The chain has TRBV12-3 or TRBV12-4 and TRBJ2-7, with D perhaps TRBD1 (5 bases). Trimming pared 2 bases from V and 7 bases from J, leaving 15 bases between. This CDR3 contains 14 residues. The CDR3 DNA sequence: TGTGCCAGCAGTTTACAGGGCGCCCCGGTGGAGCAGTACTTC. Protein product: CASSLQGAPVEQYF.

This chain uses TRBV5-1 with TRBJ2-5; D tentatively reads TRBD1 or TRBD2 (5 bases each). The germline V gene encodes CDR1 SGHRS and CDR2 YFSETQ. V was shortened by 4 bases and J by 1 base, with 11 bases between the two germline ends. This CDR3 is built from 14 residues. The CDR3 loop is CASSVGPSQETQYF. The CDR3 DNA sequence: TGCGCCAGCAGCGTGGGACCTAGCCAAGAGACCCAGTACTTC. The full variable domain, in which reference TRBV5-1 and TRBJ2-5 provide the parts outside the CDR3, is KAGVTQTPRYLIKTRGQQVTLSCSPISGHRSVSWYQQTPGQGLQFLFEYFSETQRNKGNFPGRFSGRQFSNSRSEMNVSTLELGDSALYLCASSVGPSQETQYFGPGTRLLVL.

This clonotype was detected many times. The chain couples TRBV5-1 to TRBJ2-3, with 7 positions matching TRBD1. This CDR3 comprises 15 residues. In germline, CDR1 is SGHRS, CDR2 YFSETQ. Trimming took 4 bases from V and 5 from J; bases not matched to a gene: 10. This CDR3 is CASSPGLSGGDTQYF. The CDR3 DNA is TGCGCCAGCAGCCCGGGCCTATCAGGGGGAGATACGCAGTATTTT.

V usage is TRBV7-3 and J usage is TRBJ2-3, with TRBD1 as a possible D gene (5 bases). The CDR3 runs to 14 residues. In germline, CDR1 is SGHTA, CDR2 FQGTGA. The germline V and J ends were trimmed by 1 base and 3 bases, with 8 bases remaining between them. Here the CDR3 reads CASSLRRTTDTQYF. DNA of the CDR3: TGTGCCAGCAGCTTAAGAAGGACAACAGATACGCAGTATTTT.

Comment on this clonotype: This may stem from a read error, because a much larger clone lies one nucleotide away. The chain joins TRBV11-2 to TRBJ2-1; 7 bases agree with TRBD1. There are 15 residues in the CDR3. Germline V gene data show CDR1 as SGHAT and CDR2 as FQNNGV. The CDR3 loop reads CANSPDRELYNEQFF. CDR3 coding DNA: TGTGCCAACAGCCCCGACAGGGAATTGTACAATGAGCAGTTCTTC.

This clonotype occurred a few times. The chain carries TRBV9 and TRBJ2-3; 14 nucleotides match TRBD2. CDR3 length: 20 amino acids. In germline, CDR1 is SGDLS, CDR2 YYNGEE. V gave up 3 bases and J gave up 0 bases; unmatched junction bases: 12. CDR3 protein: CASSARVHRLAGGSTDTQYF. The CDR3 DNA reads as TGTGCCAGCAGCGCCCGGGTGCATCGACTAGCGGGGGGGAGCACAGATACGCAGTATTTT.

This clonotype was picked up a small number of times. This rearrangement joins TRBV4-2 to TRBJ1-5; D not certain. The germline V gene has CDR1 LGHNA and CDR2 YNFKEQ. V was cut by 2 bases and J by 5 bases, with 7 bases left in between. The CDR3 has 13 amino acids. This chain's CDR3 is CASSQNIDQPQHF. Here the CDR3 DNA reads TGTGCCAGCAGCCAAAACATCGATCAGCCCCAGCATTTT.

The gene calls are TRBV29-1 and TRBJ1-1; 9 bases fit TRBD1. Germline lookup yields CDR1 SQVTM and CDR2 ANQGSEA. Trimming cost V 7 bases and J 4 bases; bases outside gene matches: 16. The CDR3 runs to 16 residues. CDR3 nucleotides: TGCAGCGCCAGGGGACAGGGCCTTACTTTCTTCACTGAAGCTTTCTTT. Protein: CSARGQGLTFFTEAFF.

The V gene is TRBV5-5, the J gene TRBJ2-4; D is possibly TRBD1 (5 bases). Matching the DNA end better, TRBJ2-7 makes the J call doubtful. The length of the CDR3 is 15 residues. Germline V lookup: CDR1 SGHKS, CDR2 YYEKEE (reference sequence). CDR3 in amino acids: CASSPAQGRTYEQYF. The CDR3 coding sequence is TGTGCCAGCAGCCCTGCGCAGGGAAGAACCTACGAGCAGTACTTC.

This clonotype has a count of ten or more. The genes are TRBV7-9 and TRBJ2-5; TRBD2 matches at 9 bases. Looked up from germline, CDR1 is SEHNR and CDR2 is FQNEAQ (reference sequence). Trimming at V came to 4 bases and at J to 2 bases, leaving 5 bases not matched to a gene. The CDR3 totals 15 residues. The CDR3 protein is CASSSGTSNQETQYF. CDR3 DNA: TGTGCCAGCAGCTCCGGGACTAGCAATCAAGAGACCCAGTACTTC.

This chain links TRBV4-3 with TRBJ2-2; 8 nucleotides match TRBD2. Germline trimming cut 0 bases from V and 0 bases from J; bases unmatched to any gene: 3. The CDR3 loop spans 17 amino acids. CDR1 and CDR2 (germline): LGHNA, YSLEER. CDR3 amino acids: CASSQEIGGANTGELFF. The DNA for the CDR3 is TGCGCCAGCAGCCAAGAAATCGGGGGGGCGAACACCGGGGAGCTGTTTTTT.

This clonotype occurred a few times. V gene TRBV9 combines with J gene TRBJ2-3; D remains ambiguous. The CDR3 sequence is 14 residues long. CDR1 SGDLS and CDR2 YYNGEE come from the germline V gene. Trimming left V 2 bases short and J 0 bases short, with 7 bases between. CDR3 in amino acids: CASSVSASTDTQYF. In nucleotides, the CDR3 is TGTGCCAGCAGCGTTTCCGCTAGCACAGATACGCAGTATTTT.

V gene TRBV20-1 combines with J gene TRBJ2-7; no reliable D call. Germline lookup yields CDR1 DFQATT and CDR2 SNEGSKA (reference sequence). CDR3 size: 15 residues. V was clipped by 3 bases and J by 5 bases, with 20 bases between them. The DNA for the CDR3 is TGCAGTGCTAGCGATCCTCTAGGGCCGGCTGACGAGCAGTACTTC. The encoded protein is CSASDPLGPADEQYF.

This clonotype was seen a few times. The chain uses TRBV28 and TRBJ1-5; D not resolved. The CDR3 sequence is 17 residues long. Germline loops: CDR1 MDHEN, CDR2 SYDVKM. Trimming took off 1 base at V and 0 bases at J, with 13 bases between the two ends. CDR3 in DNA: TGTGCCAGCAGTTTATCCGGGGTGGCAAATAGCAATCAGCCCCAGCATTTT. It codes for CASSLSGVANSNQPQHF.

As regards this clonotype: A read error may produce the germline difference seen at one junction end. This chain uses TRBV12-3 or TRBV12-4 with TRBJ1-2; no clear D. CDR3 size: 13 residues. CDR3 protein: CASSLRQNYGHTF. The DNA for the CDR3 is TGTGCCAGCAGTTTGAGGCAGAACTATGGCCACACCTTC.

A few counts support this clonotype. The rearrangement uses TRBV12-3 or TRBV12-4 and TRBJ2-5; TRBD1 agrees at 8 bases. After removal of 5 bases from V and 5 bases from J, the junction contained 4 bases not matched to a gene. The CDR3 contains 13 residues. CDR3 coding DNA: TGTGCCAGCAGTCGACAGGGGAGGGAGACCCAGTACTTC. This gives the protein CASSRQGRETQYF.

Notes on this clonotype: Given a much more abundant clone one base away, this may be a read error. The chain joins TRBV20-1 to TRBJ2-3, with D tentatively TRBD2 (7 bases). Between the trimmed V and J ends, which lost 5 bases and 2 bases, there was a span of 20 bases. Germline CDR1 DFQATT, CDR2 SNEGSKA (reference sequence). CDR3 length: 16 residues. The CDR3 DNA sequence: TGCAGTGCTCTTATAGGGGGGGTGGTTCTCACAGATACGCAGTATTTT. Protein: CSALIGGVVLTDTQYF.

V gene TRBV4-3 combines with J gene TRBJ1-1; 8 bases line up with TRBD1. This CDR3 is 17 amino acids long. The germline gives CDR1 LGHNA, CDR2 YSLEER. With 0 bases clipped from V and 2 bases from J, the junction kept 8 bases outside the gene matches. In nucleotides, the CDR3 is TGCGCCAGCAGCCAAGAAATTGTGGCAGGGGGCAACACTGAAGCTTTCTTT. This gives the protein CASSQEIVAGGNTEAFF.